The rows below give T cell receptor beta chains drawn from one sample of a study of cytomegalovirus exposure and HLA in healthy donors. Repertoires were generated with immunoSEQ multiplex PCR, while TCRdb's copy carries only in-frame clones and drops some. This sample has 170,000 or so clones, with just over 75% found just once. The specimen was PBMCs. The origin of the receptors is a woman between 25 and 40 years old in good health and CMV-seropositive. Both conserved end residues are part of each CDR3. Each record gives: CDR3 DNA, CDR3 protein, clone size, D gene, J gene, V gene. D genes are given only for firm matches. Where a row states a size, it is once, few, many or the class of an expanded clone; other rows omit it.

TGTGCCAGCACCCCGACTAGCGGGAAAGAGACCCAGTACTTC,CASTPTSGKETQYF,few,TRBD2,TRBJ2-5,TRBV7-8
TGTGCCAGCAGTTATGGCCTAGCGGGCTGGAATGAGCAGTTCTTC,CASSYGLAGWNEQFF,-,TRBD2,TRBJ2-1,TRBV6-5
TGTGCCAGCAGTGCCGACTTGAACTATGGCTACACCTTC,CASSADLNYGYTF,-,-,TRBJ1-2,TRBV28
TGTGCCAGCAGTGAATGGGGGGGTGTCGCGCGACTAGCGGGAGTTTCCTACAATGAGCAGTTCTTC,CASSEWGGVARLAGVSYNEQFF,few,TRBD2,TRBJ2-1,TRBV6-1
TGCGCCAGCAGCTCAGACAGAGAGACCCAGTACTTC,CASSSDRETQYF,-,-,TRBJ2-5,TRBV5-1
TGCGCCAGCAGACTCGGGGAACCCTCCTACGAGCAGTACTTC,CASRLGEPSYEQYF,-,-,TRBJ2-7,TRBV5-1
TGTGCCAGCAGTTACACGAGGACAGGGGAATCCGAGCAGTACTTC,CASSYTRTGESEQYF,once,TRBD1,TRBJ2-7,TRBV6-5
TGCAGCGTGCTCGGACAGGGGGCAGGAGAGACCCAGTACTTC,CSVLGQGAGETQYF,-,TRBD1,TRBJ2-5,TRBV29-1
TGCGCCAGCAGCTTGGACGGGGGGGACACAGATACGCAGTATTTT,CASSLDGGDTDTQYF,-,TRBD2,TRBJ2-3,TRBV5-1
TGTGCCAGCAGCTTGGAGGGTGGGAGCTACAATGAGCAGTTCTTC,CASSLEGGSYNEQFF,-,-,TRBJ2-1,TRBV5-5
TGTGCCAGCAGTGTCTGGGAGAGTGGCTACACCTTC,CASSVWESGYTF,-,-,TRBJ1-2,TRBV25-1
TGTGCCATCAGCGACGGTATGGGGGGAGGGTACGAGCAGTACTTC,CAISDGMGGGYEQYF,-,TRBD2,TRBJ2-7,TRBV10-3
TGTGCCAGCAGCTTAGGCGGTTGGACGGACTGGTATGGCTACACCTTC,CASSLGGWTDWYGYTF,-,-,TRBJ1-2,TRBV7-9
TGTGCCAGCAGCTTGGAAGGGAGCGGGAGTGGCACAGATACGCAGTATTTT,CASSLEGSGSGTDTQYF,-,TRBD2,TRBJ2-3,TRBV5-6
TGTGCCAGCAGCTCCCTCGGGGCGGGAGGGAAGAGAGACGAGCAGTACTTC,CASSSLGAGGKRDEQYF,once,TRBD2,TRBJ2-7,TRBV28
TGTGCCAGCAGCCGACGGGGGACTACCTCCCAAGAGACCCAGTACTTC,CASSRRGTTSQETQYF,few,TRBD2,TRBJ2-5,TRBV7-2
TGTGCCAGCAGCTTAGATGATGAAATACCGGGGCAGTTCTTC,CASSLDDEIPGQFF,-,-,TRBJ2-1,TRBV11-3
TGCGCCAGCAGCCCCCGGGACAGGGTGTCCGGGGAGCTGTTTTTT,CASSPRDRVSGELFF,-,TRBD1,TRBJ2-2,TRBV5-1
TGTGCCTGGAGTCACCAGGATACGCAGTATTTT,CAWSHQDTQYF,-,-,TRBJ2-3,TRBV30
TGCGCCAGCAGCTTCGTCGGGACTGGGGAGCTGTTTTTT,CASSFVGTGELFF,once,-,TRBJ2-2,TRBV5-1
TGTGCCATCAGTGGGACAGTAAAGAACTATGGCTACACCTTC,CAISGTVKNYGYTF,-,-,TRBJ1-2,TRBV10-3
TGCGCCAGCAGAGCGGGGGGGTCTAACTATGGCTACACCTTC,CASRAGGSNYGYTF,-,-,TRBJ1-2,TRBV4-1
TGTGCCAGCAGCATTTCCGGGACAGGGAGCGCTAAACCTGGAAACACCATATATTTT,CASSISGTGSAKPGNTIYF,-,TRBD1,TRBJ1-3,TRBV7-2
TGTGCCAGCAGTCGGGACGAGCGAGGGGGGACCCAGTACTTC,CASSRDERGGTQYF,-,-,TRBJ2-5,TRBV2
TGTGCCAGTAGTATAGTGCGGGGGCTCGACGGCTACACCTTC,CASSIVRGLDGYTF,-,-,TRBJ1-2,TRBV19
TGTGCCTCAAGACCTTCCGGGACAGTAACCTACGAGCAGTACTTC,CASRPSGTVTYEQYF,-,TRBD1,TRBJ2-7,TRBV30
TGTGCCATCAGTGAGTCGCTAGCGGGAGTCTACGAGCAGTACTTC,CAISESLAGVYEQYF,once,TRBD2,TRBJ2-7,TRBV10-3
TGTGCCAGCAGCTTAGTCGGCAGGGGGCCTCAGCCCCAGCATTTT,CASSLVGRGPQPQHF,few,TRBD1,TRBJ1-5,TRBV11-3
TGCAGCGTTGACGCAACAGGGCGCACTGAAGCTTTCTTT,CSVDATGRTEAFF,-,-,TRBJ1-1,TRBV29-1
TGTGCCAGTAGTATAAGTGTCGGGACAGGGTTGGGCTTCCCAGATACGCAGTATTTT,CASSISVGTGLGFPDTQYF,-,TRBD1,TRBJ2-3,TRBV19
TGCAGCGTCGAGGGACTAGCGGGAGTAGCTGAGCAGTTCTTC,CSVEGLAGVAEQFF,-,TRBD2,TRBJ2-1,TRBV29-1
TGTGCCAGCAGAACCCGGGACAGCTCCTACGAGCAGTACTTC,CASRTRDSSYEQYF,-,TRBD1,TRBJ2-7,TRBV6-5
TGTGCCAGCACTCCCTCTGGGGCCAACGTCCTGACTTTC,CASTPSGANVLTF,-,-,TRBJ2-6,TRBV6-5
TGTGCCAGCTCACCAGGACTAGCGGACAAAAAGGAGCAGTTCTTC,CASSPGLADKKEQFF,-,TRBD2,TRBJ2-1,TRBV18
TGTGCCAGCAGCCCCGTTGCGTATTCAGGAAACACCATATATTTT,CASSPVAYSGNTIYF,-,-,TRBJ1-3,TRBV6-5
TGTGCCAGTAGTCTGCTGGGCGATAGCAATCAGCCCCAGCATTTT,CASSLLGDSNQPQHF,-,-,TRBJ1-5,TRBV19
TGTGCCAGCAGTGTCCAGCGAAATCAGCCCCAGCATTTT,CASSVQRNQPQHF,-,-,TRBJ1-5,TRBV6-1
TGTGCCAGCAGTTTAAGCCCGGACAGGGTCTACTACAATGAGCAGTTCTTC,CASSLSPDRVYYNEQFF,once,TRBD1,TRBJ2-1,TRBV27
TGTGCCAGCAGTGATTCCCGGACAGGGCGGGGAGAGACCCAGTACTTC,CASSDSRTGRGETQYF,-,TRBD1,TRBJ2-5,TRBV25-1
TGTGCCAGCAGTTACTCGGGAGGGACGACACCCCTCCACTTT,CASSYSGGTTPLHF,few,-,TRBJ1-6,TRBV6-5
TGTGCCAGCAGCCAAGAACGGGATGGAGACACTGAAGCTTTCTTT,CASSQERDGDTEAFF,-,-,TRBJ1-1,TRBV14
TGTGCCAGCAGCAGGGGACTAGCCGGTGATGAGCAGTTCTTC,CASSRGLAGDEQFF,-,TRBD2,TRBJ2-1,TRBV7-9
TGTGCCAGCTCACGCGACTACAGTTACAATCAGCCCCAGCATTTT,CASSRDYSYNQPQHF,-,-,TRBJ1-5,TRBV18
TGTGCCAGCAGCCCCAGGGACCGGACAGATAAAAACATTCAGTACTTC,CASSPRDRTDKNIQYF,-,-,TRBJ2-4,TRBV5-4
TGTGCCAGCAGCTGGACAGGGAGCTCCTACAATGAGCAGTTCTTC,CASSWTGSSYNEQFF,once,TRBD1,TRBJ2-1,TRBV27
TGTGCCAGCAGCCTTCAAGAGGGTGGGGGGGCCCACTCTGGGGCCAACGTCCTGACTTTC,CASSLQEGGGAHSGANVLTF,-,-,TRBJ2-6,TRBV21-1
TGTGCCAGCGGTAGCGGGAACGGGGGCACAGATACGCAGTATTTT,CASGSGNGGTDTQYF,-,TRBD2,TRBJ2-3,TRBV28
TGCAGTGTAGACAGAAATGATGGCTACACCTTC,CSVDRNDGYTF,-,-,TRBJ1-2,TRBV20-1
TGCGCCAGCAGTGAGTCTGGGGCTCTTGGGCAGTTCTTC,CASSESGALGQFF,few,-,TRBJ2-1,TRBV10-1
TGTGCCAGCAGTTTAAATGGGGGCCACTATGGCTACACCTTC,CASSLNGGHYGYTF,-,-,TRBJ1-2,TRBV28
TGTGCCAGCAGCCTCGACAGAACTGGGGCCAACGTCCTGACTTTC,CASSLDRTGANVLTF,-,-,TRBJ2-6,TRBV7-2
TGTGCCAGCAGCGAGGGGGCCTTGAACACTGAAGCTTTCTTT,CASSEGALNTEAFF,few,TRBD1,TRBJ1-1,TRBV2